These 14 T cell receptor beta chains were all obtained from the same sample, sequenced in a study of blood T cells in healthy people across ages (dated by TCRdb to 2015 to 2017). Library preparation was by 5' RACE. Sequenced using an Illumina HiSeq 2500. A second PCR of roughly 7 to 11 cycles was performed with a sample-barcoded 5' primer and a J-beta primer mix. TCRdb trimmed public reads at Q25 via fastp, called clones via MiXCR and kept in-frame beta chains. A single entry per CDR3 protein holds the most common genes and DNA from its merged rows. A total of fewer than 750,000 distinct CDR3 sequences appear in this sample, 52% of them only once. The leading ten clones occupy roughly 12% of the sample. Specimen: blood. Source of these receptors: an elderly woman in good health.

The CDR3, as DNA: TGTGCCACCAGTCTCCAGGGCGAGCAGTACTTC. Its translation: CATSLQGEQYF. This chain links TRBV24-1 with TRBJ2-5, with D possibly being TRBD1 (5 bases). The J call is in doubt because the DNA end fits TRBJ2-7 better. Germline CDR1 and CDR2: KGHDR and SFDVKD. This CDR3 is built from 11 residues.

The chain joins TRBV6-1 to TRBJ2-1, with 9 bases lining up with TRBD2. CDR1 is MNHNS, CDR2 SASEGT, per germline. The V gene end was trimmed by 7 bases and the J gene end by 0 bases; junction bases not matched to a gene: 13. This CDR3 is built from 18 residues. The CDR3 here is CASKSGTSSTDSYNEQFF. CDR3 nucleotide sequence: TGTGCCAGCAAATCCGGGACTAGCTCAACTGACTCCTACAATGAGCAGTTCTTC.

The CDR3 DNA follows: TGTGCCATCACTGGGACCCTCACAGATACGCAGTATTTT. Translated, it gives CAITGTLTDTQYF. The chain has TRBV10-3 and TRBJ2-3, with D perhaps assigned TRBD1 or TRBD2 (5 bases each). Germline values: CDR1 ENHRY, CDR2 SYGVKD. Trimming cost V 7 bases and J 2 bases, with 10 bases left between them. This CDR3 region has 13 residues.

This clonotype came up a few times. The rearrangement joins TRBV30 to TRBJ1-5; D call uncertain. CDR1 and CDR2 (germline): GTSNPN, SVGIG (reference sequence). CDR3 length equals 17 residues. Trimming removed 0 bases at V and 0 bases at J, with 15 bases between. For the CDR3, the DNA is TGTGCCTGGAGTGTAGGTGTGGGAGCCATTAGCAATCAGCCCCAGCATTTT. Translation gives CAWSVGVGAISNQPQHF. The full variable domain, in which reference TRBV30 and TRBJ1-5 provide the parts outside the CDR3, is SQTIHQWPATLVQPVGSPLSLECTVEGTSNPNLYWYRQAAGRGLQLLFYSVGIGQISSEVPQNLSASRPQDRQFILSSKKLLLSDSGFYLCAWSVGVGAISNQPQHFGDGTRLSIL.

A few counts support this clonotype. A single base separates this from a much larger clone, so it may be a read error. V and J are TRBV10-3 and TRBJ2-1; D not resolved. The V and J ends lost 5 bases and 7 bases respectively, with 15 bases between them. This CDR3 is 14 amino acids long. Germline CDR1 is ENHRY and CDR2 is SYGVKD. Here the CDR3 DNA reads TGTGCCATCAGTCCTAGGGCCGCTAAGAATGAGCAGTTCTTC. This gives the protein CAISPRAAKNEQFF.

Many counts were recorded for this clonotype. This sequence joins TRBV11-3 and TRBJ2-1, with D perhaps TRBD2 (6 bases). Germline V gene lookup returns CDR1 SGHNT and CDR2 YENEEA. The CDR3 covers 18 residues. V was pared by 0 bases and J by 7 bases, with 22 bases between. CDR3 bases: TGTGCCAGCAGCTTAGATTCGGGTGGTGTAGGAGGGGTGAATGAGCAGTTCTTC. Translation: CASSLDSGGVGGVNEQFF.

Many counts were recorded for this clonotype. This rearrangement joins TRBV6-6 to TRBJ2-5, with 7 bases matching TRBD2. This CDR3 is built from 15 residues. V was clipped by 4 bases and J by 3 bases; unmatched bases: 8. Germline values: CDR1 MNHNY, CDR2 SVGAGI (reference sequence). The chain's CDR3 is CASSSFASGKETQYF. Written as DNA, the CDR3 is TGTGCCAGCAGTTCGTTCGCTAGCGGAAAAGAGACCCAGTACTTC.

This clonotype was detected only a few times. The chain carries TRBV24-1 and TRBJ1-5; weak D call: TRBD1 (5 bases). This CDR3 contains 16 residues. Germline assignment: CDR1 KGHDR and CDR2 SFDVKD. Trimming removed 3 bases at V and 2 bases at J, with 13 bases between. For the CDR3, the DNA is TGTGCCACCAGTGATACGACTCGGGGGGGCAATCAGCCCCAGCATTTT. Translation: CATSDTTRGGNQPQHF.

CDR3 region: CASSLDVRIRAYEQYF. In nucleotides, the CDR3 is TGTGCCAGCAGTTTAGATGTGCGTATAAGAGCATACGAGCAGTACTTC. V gene TRBV27 combines with J gene TRBJ2-7; D unresolved. The germline V gene encodes CDR1 MNHEY and CDR2 SMNVEV (reference sequence). Trimming cost V 2 bases and J 4 bases, with 18 bases left between them. The CDR3 is made up of 16 amino acids.

This clonotype is a singleton in its sample. The rearrangement uses TRBV29-1 and TRBJ2-3; D gene unclear. Trimming cost V 0 bases and J 2 bases, with 6 bases left between them. The CDR3 is 13 amino acids. The germline gives CDR1 SQVTM, CDR2 ANQGSEA. DNA of the CDR3: TGCAGCGTTGAAGAGGGGTCCACAGATACGCAGTATTTT. This gives the protein CSVEEGSTDTQYF.

This clonotype was counted a single time. V and J are TRBV24-1 and TRBJ2-2, with D possibly being TRBD2 (7 bases). CDR1 and CDR2 from the germline V gene are KGHDR and SFDVKD. The CDR3 loop spans 16 amino acids. The ends were cut back, 7 bases at V and 0 bases at J, with 14 bases in the middle. The CDR3 nucleotides read TGTGCCACCAGCCCTCGGGGGGCGTCGAACACCGGGGAGCTGTTTTTT. Translated: CATSPRGASNTGELFF.

This clonotype was seen once. The V gene is TRBV6-1, the J gene TRBJ2-5, with a tentative D call TRBD2 (6 bases). V shed 8 bases and J shed 2 bases, with 21 bases lying between them. Germline V gene data show CDR1 as MNHNS and CDR2 as SASEGT. The CDR3 runs 16 residues. The CDR3 is CASSPGGARGQETQYF. The CDR3 region has the DNA TGTGCCAGCTCCCCCGGGGGAGCTAGGGGACAAGAGACCCAGTACTTC.

The chain couples TRBV29-1 to TRBJ2-3; weak D call: TRBD1 (6 bases). The length of the CDR3 is 13 residues. Trimming took off 5 bases at V and 4 bases at J, with 13 bases between the two ends. Germline V lookup: CDR1 SQVTM, CDR2 ANQGSEA. The CDR3: CSVTGPGADTQYF. Written as DNA, the CDR3 is TGCAGCGTTACTGGACCAGGGGCAGATACGCAGTATTTT.

This chain connects TRBV12-3 or TRBV12-4 to TRBJ2-4; TRBD1 is a possible D gene (5 bases). CDR3 length equals 14 residues. V dropped 7 bases and J dropped 3 bases, with 13 bases sitting between them. Here the CDR3 DNA reads TGTGCCAGCAATTACGACAGTTACAAAAACATTCAGTACTTC. This sequence encodes CASNYDSYKNIQYF.